What follows are 24 T cell receptor beta chains derived from one specimen sequenced in a study of regulatory T cells in long-lasting Graves disease. The sample's time point: persistent/refractory GD, antithyroid drugs over 5 years with positive TRAb. From PBMCs, RNA was extracted and then used to make the TCR library. Combining iRepertoire HTBI primers with Arm-PCR of CDR3 regions, the authors built TCR beta libraries. TCRdb reanalysed the multiplex PCR reads using MiXCR and keeps one entry per CDR3 protein. The table has 400,000 to 600,000 distinct CDR3 sequences, roughly 21% seen once. Here the sequenced sample was peripheral blood mononuclear cells (PBMCs), taken when the disease was refractory, from a patient treated with antithyroid drugs. Receptors were obtained from a female donor with Graves disease.

V usage is TRBV5-1 and J usage is TRBJ2-7; TRBD1 matches at 9 bases. Germline trimming cut 5 bases from V and 3 bases from J; bases unmatched to any gene: 9. Germline V gives CDR1 SGHRS, CDR2 YFSETQ. CDR3 length: 15 amino acids. The CDR3 nucleotides are TGCGCCAGCAGTTCTCCGGGACAGGGACACTACGAGCAGTACTTC. Amino acid sequence: CASSSPGQGHYEQYF.

This clonotype has a count of ten or more. This chain joins TRBV12-3 or TRBV12-4 and TRBJ1-2; perhaps TRBD1 as D (5 bases). The CDR3 contains 16 residues. V was clipped by 5 bases and J by 4 bases, with 20 bases between them. This CDR3 reads CASSPTAGGVVYGYTF. In DNA, the CDR3 is TGTGCCAGCAGTCCGACCGCGGGGGGAGTTGTCTATGGCTACACCTTC.

This clonotype showed up many times. V is TRBV6-1 and J is TRBJ2-2; 8 bases line up with TRBD1. The V and J ends lost 6 bases and 5 bases, in that order; junction bases with no gene match: 5. The CDR3 extends over 14 amino acids. Germline V gene sequence: CDR1 MNHNS, CDR2 SASEGT. CDR3 DNA: TGTGCCAGCAGCCCCAGGGGGCGGACCGGGGAGCTGTTTTTT. It translates to CASSPRGRTGELFF.

This clonotype was counted many times. The chain has TRBV10-3 and TRBJ1-4, with a weak D call TRBD1 (6 bases). The CDR3 loop spans 13 amino acids. Per germline, CDR1 ENHRY and CDR2 SYGVKD. Trimming cost V 10 bases and J 4 bases, with 13 bases left between them. The CDR3 here is CATTGDINEKLFF. CDR3 in DNA: TGTGCCACAACGGGGGACATTAATGAAAAACTGTTTTTT.

In its sample, this clonotype was seen many times. The chain links TRBV28 to TRBJ2-7, with D maybe TRBD1 (5 bases). The V end was cut by 6 bases, the J end by 3 bases, with 18 bases between. The CDR3 is 15 amino acids. Germline CDR1 MDHEN, CDR2 SYDVKM. CDR3 amino acids: CASSGVGLEIYEQYF. The CDR3, as DNA: TGTGCCAGCAGCGGTGTGGGGCTAGAAATCTACGAGCAGTACTTC.

This clonotype turned up a few times. The rearrangement links TRBV7-9 to TRBJ1-2; D not certain. Between the trimmed V and J ends, which lost 0 bases and 6 bases, there was a span of 11 bases. This CDR3 has 14 amino acids. Germline-derived CDR1 and CDR2 are SEHNR and FQNEAQ (reference sequence). In DNA form, the CDR3 reads TGTGCCAGCAGCTTAGCGGTACCTGAGGATGGCTACACCTTC. Encoded protein: CASSLAVPEDGYTF.

The rearrangement links TRBV9 to TRBJ2-5; 14 bases fit TRBD2. The germline CDR1 and CDR2 sequences are SGDLS and YYNGEE. The length of the CDR3 is 17 residues. V dropped 4 bases and J dropped 3; count of bases not matched to a gene: 8. CDR3 protein: CASSLGTSGGGEETQYF. The CDR3 coding sequence is TGTGCCAGCAGCCTAGGGACTAGCGGGGGCGGTGAAGAGACCCAGTACTTC.

This clonotype was counted many times. CDR3 coding DNA: TGCAGCGTTACCGGGACATCGAACACTGAAGCTTTCTTT. Residues: CSVTGTSNTEAFF. The rearrangement uses TRBV29-1 and TRBJ1-1, with TRBD1 as a possible D gene (6 bases). Trimming pared 5 bases from V and 1 base from J, leaving 11 bases between. Germline V gene data show CDR1 as SQVTM and CDR2 as ANQGSEA. This CDR3 has 13 residues.

Turning to this clonotype: A read error may explain this, as a much larger clone is one base away. The chain has TRBV7-6 and TRBJ2-5; perhaps TRBD1 as D (5 bases). Germline values: CDR1 SGHVS, CDR2 FNYEAQ. V shed 7 bases and J shed 1 base, with 19 bases lying between them. This CDR3 comprises 16 residues. The CDR3 DNA reads as TGTGCCAGCACCTCCGCCCTCCAGGGTCGCCAAGAGACCCAGTACTTC. This codes for CASTSALQGRQETQYF.

This clonotype has more than one count but fewer than ten. The rearrangement links TRBV19 to TRBJ2-2; the D gene is possibly TRBD2 (6 bases). The CDR3 covers 17 residues. Per the germline V gene, CDR1 is LNHDA and CDR2 is SQIVND (reference sequence). Trimming stripped 3 bases from V and 2 bases from J, with 16 bases between. CDR3 bases: TGTGCCAGTAGTATCCAGGGATGGGAGGACAACACCGGGGAGCTGTTTTTT. Translated: CASSIQGWEDNTGELFF.

This chain uses TRBV12-3 or TRBV12-4 with TRBJ1-2, with D possibly matching TRBD1 (6 bases). The V end lost 5 bases, the J end lost 2 bases, and 9 bases lay between the germline ends. The CDR3 contains 13 residues. The CDR3 sequence: CASSTTGNYGYTF. In DNA form, the CDR3 reads TGTGCCAGCAGTACTACAGGGAACTATGGCTACACCTTC.

This clonotype was observed at least ten times. The chain has TRBV11-2 and TRBJ2-7; 11 bases are a match to TRBD1. The CDR3 spans 16 residues. Germline assignment: CDR1 SGHAT and CDR2 FQNNGV. J lost 3 bases, V lost 1 base, and 5 bases had no gene match. CDR3 nucleotide sequence: TGTGCCAGCAGCTTAGGCGCAGGGACAGGGGGCTACGAGCAGTACTTC. Translation: CASSLGAGTGGYEQYF.

This clonotype was observed a handful of times. This chain joins TRBV19 and TRBJ2-5; D may be TRBD2 (7 bases). The CDR3 runs to 15 residues. In germline, CDR1 is LNHDA, CDR2 SQIVND (reference sequence). Trimming took off 3 bases at V and 1 base at J, with 12 bases between the two ends. The CDR3 DNA sequence: TGTGCCAGTAGTATGGGGGGGCAGCTCCAAGAGACCCAGTACTTC. This sequence encodes CASSMGGQLQETQYF.

The J gene is TRBJ1-1, the V gene TRBV9; D gene ambiguous. Germline lookup yields CDR1 SGDLS and CDR2 YYNGEE. Trimming left V 8 bases short and J 1 base short, with 15 bases between. The CDR3 length is 14 residues. This chain's CDR3 is CASNQSPQNTEAFF. Here the CDR3 DNA reads TGTGCCAGTAACCAAAGTCCGCAGAACACTGAAGCTTTCTTT.

V usage is TRBV3-1 and J usage is TRBJ2-7, with TRBD1 as a possible D gene (6 bases). The CDR3 spans 16 residues. CDR1 is LGHDT and CDR2 is YNNKEL in the germline V gene (reference sequence). V was shortened by 3 bases and J by 4 bases, with 19 bases between the two germline ends. The CDR3 region is CASSQQGSALGYEQYF. CDR3 coding DNA: TGTGCCAGCAGCCAGCAGGGGTCGGCCCTCGGGTACGAGCAGTACTTC.

The CDR3 DNA is TGTGCCAGCAGGCGGACAGAGTCCTACGAGCAGTACTTC. It yields the protein CASRRTESYEQYF. This rearrangement joins TRBV6-1 to TRBJ2-7; a possible D gene is TRBD1 (6 bases). Deletions cut 6 bases from V and 1 base from J, with 10 bases between. The germline gives CDR1 MNHNS, CDR2 SASEGT. The CDR3 is 13 amino acids.

Worth noting for this clonotype: A much larger clone differs by one base, so this may be a read error. The chain carries TRBV6-1 and TRBJ1-4; tentative D call: TRBD1 (6 bases). Germline CDR1 and CDR2: MNHNS and SASEGT. The CDR3 is made up of 15 amino acids. CDR3 nucleotides: TGTGCCAGCAGTGAAGGAGGGGGAAGTTCTGAAAAACTGTCTTTT. Amino acid sequence: CASSEGGGSSEKLSF.

This clonotype was counted between two and nine times. The CDR3 sequence is CASTLSGAGELFF. The CDR3 nucleotides read TGTGCCAGCACCCTTTCGGGGGCCGGGGAGCTGTTTTTT. The chain links TRBV6-1 to TRBJ2-2, with a tentative D call TRBD2 (6 bases). The CDR3 loop spans 13 amino acids. Germline lookup yields CDR1 MNHNS and CDR2 SASEGT. Trimming shortened V by 7 bases and J by 6 bases, and 12 bases separated the two germline ends.

The sample holds many counts of this clonotype. The rearrangement uses TRBV11-2 and TRBJ2-5; maybe TRBD1 (6 bases). V gave up 4 bases and J gave up 5 bases, with 20 bases separating them. The CDR3 has 16 residues. CDR1 is SGHAT, CDR2 FQNNGV, per germline. Written as DNA, the CDR3 is TGTGCCAGCAGCTCGGGCACAGGGATCCTCGCGGAGACCCAGTACTTC. Translation gives CASSSGTGILAETQYF.

The V gene is TRBV19, the J gene TRBJ1-1, with D possibly matching TRBD1 (5 bases). The CDR3 contains 15 residues. Trimming took off 5 bases at V and 1 base at J, with 14 bases between the two ends. CDR1 is LNHDA, CDR2 SQIVND, per germline (reference sequence). The CDR3 DNA is TGTGCCAGTAGTCCAACAGGTCCATGGAACACTGAAGCTTTCTTT. It is translated as CASSPTGPWNTEAFF. Together with reference TRBV19 and TRBJ1-1, the CDR3 gives the full variable domain: DGGITQSPKYLFRKEGQNVTLSCEQNLNHDAMYWYRQDPGQGLRLIYYSQIVNDFQKGDIAEGYSVSREKKESFPLTVTSAQKNPTAFYLCASSPTGPWNTEAFFGQGTRLTVV.

A few counts support this clonotype. The chain links TRBV27 to TRBJ1-2; 9 bases map to TRBD1. Trimming at V came to 0 bases and at J to 2 bases, leaving 1 base not matched to a gene. CDR3 length equals 15 residues. CDR1 is MNHEY, CDR2 SMNVEV, per germline (reference sequence). CDR3 in DNA: TGTGCCAGCAGTTTATCCGGGACAGGGAACTATGGCTACACCTTC. This codes for CASSLSGTGNYGYTF.

In this sample, this clonotype turned up a few times. The chain combines TRBV7-3 with TRBJ1-2; D remains unclear. This CDR3 comprises 13 residues. V gave up 3 bases and J gave up 4 bases, with 9 bases separating them. The germline V gene encodes CDR1 SGHTA and CDR2 FQGTGA. The CDR3: CASSFLSGYGYTF. In DNA, the CDR3 is TGTGCCAGCAGCTTCCTATCTGGCTATGGCTACACCTTC.

Many counts were recorded for this clonotype. The CDR3: CASSFQGRGKGSFF. CDR3 in DNA: TGTGCCAGCAGTTTCCAGGGGCGCGGGAAGGGGTCTTTCTTT. The gene calls are TRBV28 and TRBJ1-1; D is perhaps TRBD1 (6 bases). From germline, CDR1 is MDHEN and CDR2 SYDVKM. Trimming pared 3 bases from V and 12 bases from J, leaving 20 bases between. CDR3 length: 14 amino acids.

The gene calls are TRBV3-1 and TRBJ1-2; 8 positions agree with TRBD1. The germline gives CDR1 LGHDT, CDR2 YNNKEL (reference sequence). This CDR3 comprises 16 residues. V trimming: 1 base; J trimming: 4 bases; junction bases outside the gene matches: 8. The CDR3 protein is CASSQAGQGAVYGYTF. CDR3 coding DNA: TGTGCCAGCAGCCAAGCGGGGCAGGGGGCAGTCTATGGCTACACCTTC.